This TCR beta chain was sequenced in a study of cytomegalovirus exposure and HLA in healthy donors. Study-wide background: Drawn from HLA-typed donors, 65 million to 100 million unique TCRs were held in an early data release. The study's findings and limits: A later analysis reportedly found fewer N-insertions in an Asian-associated ancestry cluster than the roughly 670-donor mean.

This CDR3 region has 14 residues. Germline values: CDR1 GTSNPN, CDR2 SVGIG (reference sequence). Deletions cut 1 base from V and 3 bases from J, with 13 bases between. About this clone: The antigen remains unidentified.

Primers: 60 Vbeta forward and 13 Jbeta reverse. Assay: immunoSEQ multiplex PCR; the TCRdb copy retains only in-frame clones and omits some. Of 150,000 to 200,000 clones in the sample, approximately 80% were seen once. This receptor was obtained from a boy younger than 10 in good health and CMV-seronegative. This sequence joins TRBV30 and TRBJ2-7; a possible D gene is TRBD1 (5 bases). Input material: PBMCs. The CDR3 DNA reads TGTGCCTGGAGTGGGATAGGGGCCCGCTACGAGCAGTACGTC. Translated, it gives CAWSGIGARYEQYV.